This passage covers 30 T cell receptor beta chains from one sample sequenced in a study of T-cell reconstitution after alpha-beta-depleted transplantation in children. Unique molecular identifiers were incorporated when the TCRbeta library was constructed. MiXCR, run by TCRdb on the PCR reads, gives a single entry per CDR3 protein. The sample comprises hundreds of thousands of distinct CDR3 sequences, about an eighth of which are singletons, and 2.2% rests with the top ten. Source: PBMCs, mostly from graft donor cells, taken 360 days after TCRalphabeta/CD19-depleted stem cell transplant. These receptors all stem from a male patient younger than 18 who had a stem cell transplant for acute myeloid leukemia, so the T cells may come from the graft donor.

The CDR3: CACTKDPRGRGGPSSYEQYF. Written as DNA, the CDR3 is TGTGCCTGCACCAAAGATCCGAGGGGCAGGGGAGGACCTAGCTCCTACGAGCAGTACTTC. The chain is built from TRBV3-1 and TRBJ2-7; possibly TRBD1 or TRBD2 for D (6 bases each). Germline CDR1 LGHDT, CDR2 YNNKEL (reference sequence). CDR3 length: 20 residues. Trimming left V 11 bases short and J 0 bases short, with 35 bases between.

This rearrangement joins TRBV5-1 to TRBJ2-7; 12 bases are a match to TRBD2. CDR3 length: 18 amino acids. V gave up 5 bases and J gave up 2 bases; unmatched junction bases: 14. The V gene's germline CDR1 is SGHRS and CDR2 YFSETQ. CDR3 sequence reads: CASSVGLAGGPGTYEQYF. The DNA for the CDR3 is TGCGCCAGCAGTGTAGGTCTAGCGGGAGGGCCGGGGACCTACGAGCAGTACTTC.

This clonotype appeared many times. The rearrangement joins TRBV12-3 or TRBV12-4 to TRBJ2-1; tentatively, D is TRBD1 (6 bases). The CDR3 length is 14 residues. The V gene lost 7 bases and the J gene lost 2 bases, with 12 bases spanning the gap. The CDR3 DNA is TGTGCCAGCATGGGACAACCTACCTACAATGAGCAGTTCTTC. It translates to CASMGQPTYNEQFF.

V usage is TRBV28 and J usage is TRBJ2-3, with D perhaps matching TRBD1 (6 bases). The V gene's germline CDR1 is MDHEN and CDR2 SYDVKM. Trimming stripped 3 bases from V and 2 bases from J, with 15 bases between. The CDR3 sequence is 16 residues long. CDR3 protein: CASSFSAGVDTDTQYF. For the CDR3, the DNA is TGTGCCAGCAGTTTTAGTGCAGGGGTCGACACAGATACGCAGTATTTT.

A remark on this clonotype: With a much larger clone just one base away, this may be a read error. V and J are TRBV11-3 and TRBJ2-2; the match to TRBD2 covers 10 bases. This CDR3 comprises 17 residues. Germline-derived CDR1 and CDR2 are SGHNT and YENEEA. The CDR3 spells CAISLYSSGREAGELFF. CDR3 in DNA: TGTGCCATCAGCTTATACTCTAGCGGGAGAGAGGCCGGGGAGCTGTTTTTT.

The table lists this clonotype with a few counts. The chain combines TRBV29-1 with TRBJ2-7; 11 nucleotides agree with TRBD2. Trimming cost V 5 bases and J 6 bases; bases outside gene matches: 6. Germline V gene sequence: CDR1 SQVTM, CDR2 ANQGSEA. CDR3 length: 13 amino acids. The CDR3 DNA is TGCAGCGTTCTTAGCGGGAGGGATGGCGAGCAGTACTTC. This codes for CSVLSGRDGEQYF.

This clonotype was found a few times. The V call is TRBV12-5, the J call TRBJ2-1; D gene ambiguous. The CDR3 is 13 amino acids. With 1 base removed from V and 7 bases from J, the gap between germline ends came to 8 bases. Germline V gene sequence: CDR1 LGHNT, CDR2 FRNRAP. The CDR3 nucleotides are TGTGCTAGTGGTTTGGCGCTAGGGAATGAGCAGTTCTTC. Protein: CASGLALGNEQFF.

The genes are TRBV25-1 and TRBJ2-7; D possibly corresponds to TRBD2 (6 bases). The V gene's germline CDR1 is MGHDK and CDR2 SYGVNS. The V end lost 2 bases, the J end lost 9 bases, and 20 bases lay between the germline ends. The length of the CDR3 is 15 residues. This chain's CDR3 is CASSEGGRQGSGQYF. The CDR3 nucleotides read TGTGCCAGCAGTGAAGGGGGGAGGCAAGGGTCTGGGCAGTACTTC.

The chain joins TRBV7-8 to TRBJ1-2, with 7 bases matching TRBD1. Germline V lookup: CDR1 SGHVS, CDR2 FQNEAQ. The V and J ends lost 10 bases and 3 bases, in that order; junction bases with no gene match: 20. CDR3 length: 17 residues. In nucleotides, the CDR3 is TGTGCCACGCAGCCCGGGAGGGGACAGCCTTTACACTATGGCTACACCTTC. Its translation: CATQPGRGQPLHYGYTF.

This clonotype was recorded at least ten times. At one end the junction does not follow the germline gene, possibly because of a read error. The chain uses TRBV6-5 and TRBJ2-7; 10 nucleotides line up with TRBD1. CDR3 size: 15 residues. Germline lookup yields CDR1 MNHEY and CDR2 SVGAGI. The CDR3 loop reads CASSDSGQGTYEQYF. CDR3 nucleotides: TGTGCCAGCAGTGACTCGGGACAGGGGACCTACGAGCAGTACTTC.

In this sample, this clonotype turned up many times. The chain links TRBV12-3 or TRBV12-4 to TRBJ2-7; TRBD1 might be the D (6 bases). The V and J ends lost 5 bases and 7 bases respectively, with 21 bases between them. The CDR3 runs 15 residues. CDR3 region: CASSPFRGKQGEQYF. CDR3 sequence (DNA): TGTGCCAGCAGTCCCTTCAGGGGTAAGCAGGGAGAGCAGTACTTC.

The table lists this clonotype with a few counts. The chain is built from TRBV29-1 and TRBJ2-3; D is perhaps TRBD1 (6 bases). Trimming stripped 5 bases from V and 2 bases from J, with 11 bases between. This CDR3 is built from 13 residues. The germline V gene has CDR1 SQVTM and CDR2 ANQGSEA. CDR3 in DNA: TGCAGCGTTCTCCGGGACAACACAGATACGCAGTATTTT. Protein sequence: CSVLRDNTDTQYF.

This chain links TRBV11-2 with TRBJ2-1, with 10 bases fitting TRBD2. This CDR3 region has 16 residues. Germline trimming cut 5 bases from V and 3 bases from J; bases unmatched to any gene: 7. Germline values: CDR1 SGHAT, CDR2 FQNNGV. CDR3 region: CASSPLSGRIYNEQFF. The CDR3 DNA reads as TGTGCCAGCAGCCCCCTTAGCGGGAGGATCTACAATGAGCAGTTCTTC.

This clonotype has a handful of counts. The chain joins TRBV12-3 or TRBV12-4 to TRBJ2-5; 7 bases match TRBD2. Unmatched junction bases numbered 17, after V lost 5 bases and J lost 5 bases. This CDR3 is 17 amino acids long. This CDR3 reads CASSRSGGRGVGETQYF. Here the CDR3 DNA reads TGTGCCAGCAGTCGATCTGGCGGGAGAGGGGTGGGCGAGACCCAGTACTTC.

The chain joins TRBV6-1 to TRBJ2-7; 10 bases match TRBD2. In germline, CDR1 is MNHNS, CDR2 SASEGT. The trim removed 8 bases at V and 3 bases at J, leaving 7 bases unmatched. The CDR3 is 14 residues long. CDR3 region: CASLKASGSYEQYF. The CDR3 DNA is TGTGCCAGCCTGAAGGCTAGCGGGAGCTACGAGCAGTACTTC.

Here the CDR3 DNA reads TGTGCCAGCAGTTTACCCCAGGGAGCCGGAAACACCATATATTTT. Protein: CASSLPQGAGNTIYF. The chain recombines TRBV27 with TRBJ1-3; D perhaps matches TRBD1 (5 bases). The CDR3 loop spans 15 amino acids. Looked up from germline, CDR1 is MNHEY and CDR2 is SMNVEV (reference sequence). V was shortened by 2 bases and J by 4 bases, with 12 bases between the two germline ends.

This clonotype occurred a few times. This chain connects TRBV6-2 or TRBV6-3 to TRBJ2-3; perhaps TRBD2 as D (5 bases). CDR1 and CDR2 from the germline V gene are MNHEY and SVGEGT. V gave up 6 bases and J gave up 2 bases, with 15 bases separating them. The CDR3 length is 15 residues. The CDR3 DNA is TGTGCCAGCAGCCTAGGACTCCGAACCACAGATACGCAGTATTTT. Translated, it gives CASSLGLRTTDTQYF.

Many counts were recorded for this clonotype. The rearrangement links TRBV7-9 to TRBJ2-7; D uncertain. Germline CDR1 SEHNR, CDR2 FQNEAQ (reference sequence). The CDR3 loop spans 12 amino acids. Trimming removed 6 bases from V and 7 bases from J, with 13 bases in between. The CDR3 DNA follows: TGTGCCAGCAGAAAGGCCTCGAGGGAGCAGTACTTC. It encodes CASRKASREQYF. The whole variable domain, remainder taken from reference TRBV7-9 and TRBJ2-7, is DTGVSQNPRHKITKRGQNVTFRCDPISEHNRLYWYRQTLGQGPEFLTYFQNEAQLEKSRLLSDRFSAERPKGSFSTLEIQRTEQGDSAMYLCASRKASREQYFGPGTRLTVT.

This clonotype showed up many times. This chain uses TRBV15 with TRBJ2-3; no clear D. Germline V gene lookup returns CDR1 LNHNV and CDR2 YYDKDF (reference sequence). CDR3 length: 13 residues. V shed 1 base and J shed 1 base, with 3 bases lying between them. The CDR3 reads CATSRGGTDTQYF. For the CDR3, the DNA is TGTGCCACCAGCAGAGGAGGCACAGATACGCAGTATTTT.

The rearrangement joins TRBV4-2 to TRBJ2-7; a possible D gene is TRBD2 (5 bases). This CDR3 comprises 16 residues. Germline V lookup: CDR1 LGHNA, CDR2 YNFKEQ. Trimming shortened V by 0 bases and J by 4 bases, and 16 bases separated the two germline ends. The CDR3, as DNA: TGTGCCAGCAGCCAAGATGGGAGTGGAGAACCTTACGAGCAGTACTTC. It translates to CASSQDGSGEPYEQYF.

This chain links TRBV7-2 with TRBJ2-1, with D unresolved. The length of the CDR3 is 15 residues. Germline V gene lookup returns CDR1 SGHTA and CDR2 FQGNSA. V lost 3 bases to trimming and J lost 7 bases, with 16 bases between them. DNA for the CDR3: TGTGCCAGCAGCTTCAGACTTCCCATGGGGAATGAGCAGTTCTTC. As protein: CASSFRLPMGNEQFF.

V gene TRBV28 combines with J gene TRBJ2-3, with TRBD2 identical over 13 bases. V dropped 6 bases and J dropped 7; count of bases not matched to a gene: 13. The CDR3 is 17 residues long. Looked up from germline, CDR1 is MDHEN and CDR2 is SYDVKM. CDR3 sequence (DNA): TGTGCCAGCAGCCATCACGGGACTAGCGGGAAGAGGTATACGCAGTATTTT. It encodes CASSHHGTSGKRYTQYF.

This clonotype was counted between two and nine times. The V and J genes are TRBV7-8 and TRBJ2-3; 11 bases map to TRBD1. J was trimmed by 7 bases and V by 5 bases; bases with no gene match: 5. Germline CDR1 SGHVS, CDR2 FQNEAQ. CDR3 length: 14 residues. CDR3 sequence reads: CASSIGQGAYTQYF. The CDR3, as DNA: TGTGCCAGCAGCATTGGACAGGGGGCTTATACGCAGTATTTT. Full variable domain (missing parts from reference TRBV7-8 and TRBJ2-3): GAGVSQSPRYKVAKRGQDVALRCDPISGHVSLFWYQQALGQGPEFLTYFQNEAQLDKSGLPSDRFFAERPEGSVSTLKIQRTQQEDSAVYLCASSIGQGAYTQYFGPGTRLTVL.

This chain connects TRBV29-1 to TRBJ2-1; 11 bases map to TRBD2. This CDR3 contains 16 residues. The junction had 13 bases not matched to a gene; V was cut back by 4 bases and J by 8 bases. Per germline, CDR1 SQVTM and CDR2 ANQGSEA. The CDR3 is CSVVGVAGGLVYEQFF. CDR3 DNA: TGCAGCGTTGTGGGGGTAGCGGGAGGGTTGGTCTATGAGCAGTTCTTC.

This chain uses TRBV7-2 with TRBJ2-1; 7 bases are shared with TRBD2. The V segment lost 1 base and the J segment 7 bases; nucleotides outside the gene matches: 10. This CDR3 has 16 amino acids. CDR1 SGHTA and CDR2 FQGNSA come from the germline V gene. The CDR3: CASSLVGGRLSNEQFF. In DNA, the CDR3 is TGTGCCAGCAGCTTAGTCGGCGGGAGATTAAGTAATGAGCAGTTCTTC.

This clonotype was detected a few times. The V call is TRBV6-5, the J call TRBJ2-1; 7 positions agree with TRBD1. The CDR3 consists of 14 residues. The V and J ends lost 2 bases and 12 bases, in that order; junction bases with no gene match: 10. Germline V CDR1 and CDR2: MNHEY, SVGAGI. CDR3 residues: CASSYPTRQGGQFF. The CDR3 DNA reads as TGTGCCAGCAGTTACCCTACCCGACAGGGCGGGCAGTTCTTC.

This clonotype turned up a few times. Because it lacks the conserved phenylalanine or tryptophan at the end, this CDR3 is likely a read error. The V and J genes are TRBV29-1 and TRBJ1-5; possible D gene TRBD1, 5 bases. The CDR3 has 13 residues. V dropped 5 bases and J dropped 4 bases, with 12 bases sitting between them. CDR1 and CDR2 from the germline V gene are SQVTM and ANQGSEA. For the CDR3, the DNA is TGCAGCGTTTGCCAGGGTAGAAATCAGCCCCAGCATTCT. It yields the protein CSVCQGRNQPQHS.

The rearrangement uses TRBV11-1 and TRBJ2-7; TRBD1 might be the D (5 bases). The V and J ends lost 0 bases and 9 bases respectively, with 15 bases between them. This CDR3 comprises 14 residues. CDR1 SGHAT and CDR2 FQDESV come from the germline V gene (reference sequence). The CDR3 DNA is TGTGCCAGCAGCTTAGCGAGTTGGGGCTATGCGCAGTACTTC. Protein product: CASSLASWGYAQYF.

This clonotype was recorded a few times. DNA of the CDR3: TGTGCCAGCTCACCGTACTTATCCGGGACAGGGAGTGACGAGCAGTACTTC. Amino acid sequence: CASSPYLSGTGSDEQYF. This chain connects TRBV18 to TRBJ2-7; 9 positions agree with TRBD1. V was pared by 3 bases and J by 5 bases, with 14 bases of the junction left unmatched. Germline CDR1 reads KGHSH; CDR2 reads LQKENI. The CDR3 spans 17 residues. The full variable domain, with the rest looked up from reference TRBV18 and TRBJ2-7, is NAGVMQNPRHLVRRRGQEARLRCSPMKGHSHVYWYRQLPEEGLKFMVYLQKENIIDESGMPKERFSAEFPKEGPSILRIQQVVRGDSAAYFCASSPYLSGTGSDEQYFGPGTRLTVT.

This clonotype showed up just a few times. This chain connects TRBV29-1 to TRBJ2-5; 14 nucleotides agree with TRBD2. There are 17 residues in the CDR3. V was clipped by 4 bases and J by 2 bases; unmatched bases: 9. Germline-derived CDR1 and CDR2 are SQVTM and ANQGSEA. CDR3 sequence reads: CSVGGLAGAYRQETQYF. DNA of the CDR3: TGCAGCGTTGGGGGACTAGCGGGAGCGTACAGGCAAGAGACCCAGTACTTC.